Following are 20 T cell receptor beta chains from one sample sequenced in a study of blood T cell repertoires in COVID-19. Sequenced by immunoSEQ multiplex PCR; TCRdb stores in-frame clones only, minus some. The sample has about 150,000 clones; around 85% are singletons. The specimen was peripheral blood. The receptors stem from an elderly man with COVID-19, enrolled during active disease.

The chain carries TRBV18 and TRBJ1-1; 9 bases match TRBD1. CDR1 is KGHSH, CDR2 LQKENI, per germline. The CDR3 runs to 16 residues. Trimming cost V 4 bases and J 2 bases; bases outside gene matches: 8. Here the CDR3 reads CASSQGQGLANTEAFF. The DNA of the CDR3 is TGTGCCAGCTCACAAGGACAGGGGCTCGCCAACACTGAAGCTTTCTTT.

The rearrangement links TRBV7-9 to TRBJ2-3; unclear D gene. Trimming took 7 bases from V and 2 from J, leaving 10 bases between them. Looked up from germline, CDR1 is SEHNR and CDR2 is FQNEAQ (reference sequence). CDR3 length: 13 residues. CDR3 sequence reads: CASTFTVTDTQYF. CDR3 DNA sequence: TGTGCCAGCACCTTTACAGTCACAGATACGCAGTATTTT.

CDR3 in amino acids: CASRGDSNQPQHF. DNA for the CDR3: TGTGCCAGCAGAGGGGATAGCAATCAGCCCCAGCATTTT. The chain couples TRBV28 to TRBJ1-5; the D gene is possibly TRBD1 (5 bases). The CDR3 is 13 amino acids. Germline CDR1 MDHEN, CDR2 SYDVKM. Trimming cost V 6 bases and J 0 bases, with 6 bases left between them.

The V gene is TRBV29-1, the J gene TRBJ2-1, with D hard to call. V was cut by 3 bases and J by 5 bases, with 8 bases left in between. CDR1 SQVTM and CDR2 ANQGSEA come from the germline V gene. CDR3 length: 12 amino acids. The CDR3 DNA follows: TGCAGCGTTGATAGGCAGGACAATGAGCAGTTCTTC. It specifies CSVDRQDNEQFF.

The CDR3 DNA sequence: TGTGCCAGCAGCAAGGGACAGGGGAACTACGAGCAGTACTTC. It codes for CASSKGQGNYEQYF. This sequence joins TRBV11-3 and TRBJ2-7, with 10 bases matching TRBD1. The germline gives CDR1 SGHNT, CDR2 YENEEA. This CDR3 is built from 14 residues. Losses at the gene ends were 5 bases for V and 3 bases for J; bases not matched to a gene: 4.

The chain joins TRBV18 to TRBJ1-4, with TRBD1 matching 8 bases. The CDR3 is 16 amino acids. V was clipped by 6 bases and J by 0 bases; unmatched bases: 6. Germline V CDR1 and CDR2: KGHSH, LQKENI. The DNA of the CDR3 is TGTGCCAGCTCCCAAGGACAGGGTGCAACTAATGAAAAACTGTTTTTT. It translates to CASSQGQGATNEKLFF.

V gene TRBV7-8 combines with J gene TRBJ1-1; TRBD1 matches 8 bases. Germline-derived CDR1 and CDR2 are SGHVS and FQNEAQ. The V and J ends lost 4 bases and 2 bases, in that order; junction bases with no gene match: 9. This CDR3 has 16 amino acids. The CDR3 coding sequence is TGTGCCAGCAGCTCCCAGGGGGCCGGAGTTAACACTGAAGCTTTCTTT. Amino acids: CASSSQGAGVNTEAFF.

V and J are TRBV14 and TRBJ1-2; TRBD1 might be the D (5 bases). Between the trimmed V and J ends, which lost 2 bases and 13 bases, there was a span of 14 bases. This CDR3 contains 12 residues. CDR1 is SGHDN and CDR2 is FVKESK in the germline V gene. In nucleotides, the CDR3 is TGTGCCAGCAGCCAAACAGGCCCTTTGCTCACCTTC. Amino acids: CASSQTGPLLTF.

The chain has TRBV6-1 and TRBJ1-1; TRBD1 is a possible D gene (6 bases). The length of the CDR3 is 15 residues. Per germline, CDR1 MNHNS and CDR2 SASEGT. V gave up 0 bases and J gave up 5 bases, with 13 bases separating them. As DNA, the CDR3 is TGTGCCAGCAGTGAAGCTCAGGGACAACAAACTGAAGCTTTCTTT. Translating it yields CASSEAQGQQTEAFF.

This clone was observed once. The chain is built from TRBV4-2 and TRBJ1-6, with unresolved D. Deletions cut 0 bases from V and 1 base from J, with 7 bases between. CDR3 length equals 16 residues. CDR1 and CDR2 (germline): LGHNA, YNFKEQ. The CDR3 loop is CASSQETYSYNSPLHF. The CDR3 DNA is TGTGCCAGCAGCCAAGAAACTTATTCCTATAATTCACCCCTCCACTTT.

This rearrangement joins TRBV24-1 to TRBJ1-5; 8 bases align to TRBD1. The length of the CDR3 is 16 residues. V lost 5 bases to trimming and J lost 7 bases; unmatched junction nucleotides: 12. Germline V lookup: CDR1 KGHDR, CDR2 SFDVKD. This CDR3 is CATSGGGTGAGQPQHF. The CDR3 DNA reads TGTGCCACCAGTGGAGGAGGGACAGGTGCAGGCCAGCCCCAGCATTTT.

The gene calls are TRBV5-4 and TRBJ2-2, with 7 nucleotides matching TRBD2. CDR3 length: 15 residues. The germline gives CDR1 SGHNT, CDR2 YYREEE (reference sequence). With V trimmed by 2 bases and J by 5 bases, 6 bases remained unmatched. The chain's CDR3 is CASSLAKRGTGELFF. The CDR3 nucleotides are TGTGCCAGCAGCTTAGCCAAGCGGGGAACCGGGGAGCTGTTTTTT. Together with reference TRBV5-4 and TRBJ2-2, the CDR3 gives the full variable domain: ETGVTQSPTHLIKTRGQQVTLRCSSQSGHNTVSWYQQALGQGPQFIFQYYREEENGRGNFPPRFSGLQFPNYSSELNVNALELDDSALYLCASSLAKRGTGELFFGEGSRLTVL.

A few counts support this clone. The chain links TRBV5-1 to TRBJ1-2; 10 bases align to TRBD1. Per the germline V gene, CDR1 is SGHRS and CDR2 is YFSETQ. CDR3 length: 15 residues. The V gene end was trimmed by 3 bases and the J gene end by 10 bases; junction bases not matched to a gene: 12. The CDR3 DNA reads TGCGCCAGCAGCTCAACTCTCCGGGACAGGGGCACCTACACCTTC. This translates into CASSSTLRDRGTYTF.

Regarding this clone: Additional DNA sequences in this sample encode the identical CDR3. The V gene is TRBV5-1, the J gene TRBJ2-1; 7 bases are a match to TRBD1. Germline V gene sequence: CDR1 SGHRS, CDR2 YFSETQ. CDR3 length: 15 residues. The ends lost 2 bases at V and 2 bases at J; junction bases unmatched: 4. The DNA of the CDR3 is TGCGCCAGCAGCTTCCGGGACAGAGCCTACAATGAGCAGTTCTTC. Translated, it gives CASSFRDRAYNEQFF.

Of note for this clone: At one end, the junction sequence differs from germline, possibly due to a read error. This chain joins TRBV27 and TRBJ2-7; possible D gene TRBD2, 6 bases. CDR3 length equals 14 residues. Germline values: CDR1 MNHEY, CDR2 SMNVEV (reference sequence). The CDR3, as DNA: TGTGCCAGCAGTCCTCGGGGGTCCTTCTACGGGCAGTACTTC. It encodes CASSPRGSFYGQYF.

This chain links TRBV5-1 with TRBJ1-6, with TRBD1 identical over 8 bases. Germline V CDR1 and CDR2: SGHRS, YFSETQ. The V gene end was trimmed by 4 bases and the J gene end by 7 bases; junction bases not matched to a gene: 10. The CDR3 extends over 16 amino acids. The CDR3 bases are TGCGCCAGCAGCCGCGATCTGACAGGGGCGAATTCACCCCTCCACTTT. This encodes CASSRDLTGANSPLHF.

CDR3 DNA: TGTGCCAGTAAACAGGGGGACGAAAAACTGTTTTTT. Amino acids: CASKQGDEKLFF. This chain connects TRBV19 to TRBJ1-4, with 8 bases fitting TRBD1. V lost 7 bases, J lost 8 bases, and 3 bases stayed unmatched. CDR1 is LNHDA, CDR2 SQIVND, per germline (reference sequence). The CDR3 totals 12 residues.

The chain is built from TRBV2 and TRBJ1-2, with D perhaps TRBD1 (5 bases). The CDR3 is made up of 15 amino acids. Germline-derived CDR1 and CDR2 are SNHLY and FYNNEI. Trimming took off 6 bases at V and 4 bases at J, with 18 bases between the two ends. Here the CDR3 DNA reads TGTGCCAGCAGACCACGCGGGGGAGGGAGCTATGGCTACACCTTC. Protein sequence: CASRPRGGGSYGYTF.

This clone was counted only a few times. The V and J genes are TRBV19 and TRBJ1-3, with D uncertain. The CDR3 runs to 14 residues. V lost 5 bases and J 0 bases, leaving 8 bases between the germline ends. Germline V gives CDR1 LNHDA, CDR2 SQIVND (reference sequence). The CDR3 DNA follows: TGTGCCAGTAGTGTCAGGCGCTCTGGAAACACCATATATTTT. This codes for CASSVRRSGNTIYF. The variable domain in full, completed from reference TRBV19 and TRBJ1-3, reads DGGITQSPKYLFRKEGQNVTLSCEQNLNHDAMYWYRQDPGQGLRLIYYSQIVNDFQKGDIAEGYSVSREKKESFPLTVTSAQKNPTAFYLCASSVRRSGNTIYFGEGSWLTVV.

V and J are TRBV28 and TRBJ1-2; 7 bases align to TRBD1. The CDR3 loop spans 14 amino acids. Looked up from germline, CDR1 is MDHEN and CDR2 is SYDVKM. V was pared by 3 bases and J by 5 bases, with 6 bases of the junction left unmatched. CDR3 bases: TGTGCCAGCAGTTTTACAGGGGTTGTTTATGGCTACACCTTC. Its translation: CASSFTGVVYGYTF.